This T cell receptor beta chain was identified during a study of early stage breast cancer tumors. Study as a whole: About 70% of the 16 invasive tumors were ER+, PR+ and HER2-.

Study findings and constraints: Compared with adjacent normal breast, tumors showed about 2.4-fold denser, more clonal T cells. Blood repertoires resembled normal breast more than tumor.

This CDR3 spans 16 amino acids. The V and J ends lost 0 bases and 6 bases respectively, with 17 bases between them. The germline gives CDR1 MGHRA, CDR2 YSYEKL. Libraries were prepared by immunoSEQ multiplex PCR; TCRdb keeps only in-frame clonotypes and omits some of them. The data hold roughly 53,000 clones, with 75% to 95% observed a single time. Worth noting for this clone: Its antigen is currently unknown.

The genes are TRBV4-1 and TRBJ1-1; D not resolved. The sequencing sample was made of blood. The TCR comes from a person aged 70 to 79 with breast cancer. CDR3 amino acids: CASSQDGKLGSPEAFF. For the CDR3, the DNA is TGCGCCAGCAGCCAAGATGGTAAACTGGGTAGCCCTGAAGCTTTCTTT.